The rows below give T cell receptor beta chains drawn from one sample of a study of T cell responses to AZD1222 COVID-19 vaccine. Some clones are missing from TCRdb's copy, which holds only in-frame ones; the method was immunoSEQ multiplex PCR. The table records roughly 190,000 clones, just over 90% of them present only once. The sequencing here drew on peripheral blood, taken 28 days after the second AZD1222 dose. The origin of the receptors is an adult who received the AZD1222 COVID-19 vaccine. Both conserved end residues are part of each CDR3. D genes are given only for firm matches. The size of a clone is reported for some rows only, either as once, few or many, or as a class for expanded clones.

j_call	d_call	v_call	clone_size	cdr3_nt	cdr3_aa
TRBJ1-6	.	TRBV28	.	TGTGCCAGCAGCCCCCCCAGCCAGGGACTTATTGATAATTCACCCCTCCACTTT	CASSPPSQGLIDNSPLHF
TRBJ2-2	TRBD1	TRBV7-7	.	TGTGCTAGCAGCGCACAGGGGGGTGTGCTGTTTTTT	CASSAQGGVLFF
TRBJ1-2	TRBD1	TRBV19	.	TGTGCCAGTAGTGGTAAGGACAGGGGTCTCTATGGCTACACCTTC	CASSGKDRGLYGYTF
TRBJ1-5	.	TRBV12-5	.	TGTGCTAGTGGTTCCGGAACCGGGCCCCAGCATTTT	CASGSGTGPQHF
TRBJ1-4	.	TRBV7-2	.	TGTGCCAGCAGCTTGAGGGGTTCAACTAATGAAAAACTGTTTTTT	CASSLRGSTNEKLFF
TRBJ2-5	.	TRBV15	.	TGTGCCACCAGCAGAGGTGCCGGGTTGGGGGAGACCCAGTACTTC	CATSRGAGLGETQYF
TRBJ1-6	.	TRBV5-1	.	TGCGCCAGCAGCTTGGCAGGCTATTCAGCCCTCCACTTT	CASSLAGYSALHF
TRBJ2-7	.	TRBV23-1	once	TGCGCCAGCAGTCCGGTTAATACCTACGAGCAGTACTTC	CASSPVNTYEQYF
TRBJ2-2	.	TRBV7-9	once	TGTGCCAGCAGCTCAAACAGGGAGGTGAGCACCGGGGAGCTGTTTTTT	CASSSNREVSTGELFF
TRBJ1-1	.	TRBV7-9	.	TGTGCCAGCAGCCCAGAGGTCGTCACTGAAGCTTTCTTT	CASSPEVVTEAFF
TRBJ2-7	.	TRBV28	.	TGTGCCAGCAGTGGAAGATCGGTAGCGCGAATCTCCTACGAGCAGTACTTC	CASSGRSVARISYEQYF
TRBJ1-2	TRBD1	TRBV11-2	.	TGTGCCAGCAGCGAAAGACAGGGGAAAGGCTACACCTTC	CASSERQGKGYTF
TRBJ2-4	.	TRBV19	.	TGTGCCAGTAGTTCAGGACAGTTAGCCAAAAACATTCAGTACTTC	CASSSGQLAKNIQYF
TRBJ2-1	.	TRBV3-1/TRBV3-2	.	TGTGCCAGCAGCCTCGCGGGACTCCTCAACCCCAATGAGCAGTTCTTC	CASSLAGLLNPNEQFF
TRBJ1-6	.	TRBV5-4	.	TGTGCCAGCAGCATCCAACAGGGAATTTCCAATTCACCCCTCCACTTT	CASSIQQGISNSPLHF
TRBJ1-1	TRBD1	TRBV2	.	TGTGCCAGTGGAGTCAGGGGGGATTGGACTGAAGCTTTCTTT	CASGVRGDWTEAFF
TRBJ2-3	.	TRBV28	.	TGTGCCAGCAGTTTGTCCTCCCCTCGAGATACGCAGTATTTT	CASSLSSPRDTQYF
TRBJ2-1	.	TRBV7-9	.	TGTGCCAGCAGCAAGCAGAGCTTCTCCTACAATGAGCAGTTCTTC	CASSKQSFSYNEQFF
TRBJ2-3	TRBD1	TRBV7-2	.	TGTGCCAGCAGCTTAGACAGGGGCAGCACAGATACGCAGTATTTT	CASSLDRGSTDTQYF
TRBJ1-1	.	TRBV6-4	.	TGTGCCAGCAGTGCACAGCAAAACACTGAAGCTTTCTTT	CASSAQQNTEAFF
TRBJ2-5	TRBD2	TRBV7-9	once	TGTGCCAGCAGCTTGACCGGGACTAGCGGTATTTGGTACTTC	CASSLTGTSGIWYF
TRBJ1-5	.	TRBV5-5	.	TGTGCCAGCAGCTTCCGACCGCGTGATCAGCCCCAGCATTTT	CASSFRPRDQPQHF
TRBJ2-1	.	TRBV4-3	.	TGCGCCAGCAGCCAAGATACGCAGTCTAGAAGGTTCTTC	CASSQDTQSRRFF
TRBJ2-3	TRBD2	TRBV2	.	TGTGCCAGCCGAGAACGGACTAGCGGGGCAGATACGCAGTATTTT	CASRERTSGADTQYF
TRBJ1-1	.	TRBV7-9	.	TGTGCCAGCAGCCTTGCGGATGGCAGAACTCCTGAAGCTTTCTTT	CASSLADGRTPEAFF
TRBJ1-1	.	TRBV6-5	.	TGTGCCAGCAGTACGAGGACCCTTAGGGCCACTGAAGCTTTCTTT	CASSTRTLRATEAFF
TRBJ1-4	TRBD1	TRBV2	.	TGTGCCACCCCGACAGGGGGCTCGGAAAAACTGTTTTTT	CATPTGGSEKLFF
TRBJ2-4	TRBD1	TRBV28	.	TGTGCCAGCAGTCCAGGACAGGGGACAGCCAAAAACATTCAGTACTTC	CASSPGQGTAKNIQYF
TRBJ1-2	TRBD1	TRBV30	.	TGTGCCTGGAGTGAAGGAGGGGGCGATGGCTACACCTTC	CAWSEGGGDGYTF
TRBJ2-1	TRBD2	TRBV4-2	.	TGTGCCAGCAGCCAAGTGGGGGCGGCTAGCGGGAACAATGAGCAGTTCTTC	CASSQVGAASGNNEQFF
TRBJ1-2	.	TRBV29-1	.	TGCAGCGTTGTAGCGGGAGCTAACTATGGCTACACCTTC	CSVVAGANYGYTF
TRBJ1-5	.	TRBV5-5	.	TGTGCCAGCAGCTTTGCGGCCAGCAATCAGCCCCAGCATTTT	CASSFAASNQPQHF
TRBJ2-5	.	TRBV10-1	.	TGCGCCAGCAGTGAAGGAGGACCGCAAGAGACCCAGTACTTC	CASSEGGPQETQYF
TRBJ1-5	.	TRBV21-1	.	TGTGCCAGCAGCAAAGCGAGTTGTTCGAAAGATAATAAGAGTCACCAGCCCCAGCATTTT	CASSKASCSKDNKSHQPQHF
TRBJ2-1	TRBD2	TRBV6-2/TRBV6-3	.	TGTGCCAGCAGTTACTCCATCCTAGCGGCCTCCTACAATGAGCAGTTCTTC	CASSYSILAASYNEQFF
TRBJ2-7	.	TRBV19	.	TGTGCCAGTAGTATATTCGGTGGGATAATGGACGAGCAGTACTTC	CASSIFGGIMDEQYF
TRBJ2-7	.	TRBV11-1	.	TGTGCCAGCAGCCTCGAAGTTAGATTCGAGCAGTACTTC	CASSLEVRFEQYF
TRBJ2-3	.	TRBV10-3	.	TGTGCCATCAGCGACGGGTGGGAAGCCACTAGAGATACGCAGTATTTT	CAISDGWEATRDTQYF
TRBJ2-1	TRBD2	TRBV18	.	TGTGCCAGCTCACCTCTAGCGGGAGAGCTAAACAATGAGCAGTTCTTC	CASSPLAGELNNEQFF
TRBJ1-2	TRBD1	TRBV28	.	TGTGCCAGCAGTTGGACAGGACCCTATGGCTACACCTTC	CASSWTGPYGYTF
TRBJ2-2	.	TRBV24-1	.	TGTGCCACCAGTGCCCGGGACTTTGCCACCGGGGAGCTGTTTTTT	CATSARDFATGELFF
TRBJ1-5	.	TRBV2	.	TGTGCCAGCAGTGATAGGGGAAACACGGGTCAGCCCCAGCATTTT	CASSDRGNTGQPQHF
TRBJ2-1	.	TRBV6-6	.	TGTGCCAGCAGTTATGTTTCAGGGCAGACGCAGTTCTTC	CASSYVSGQTQFF
TRBJ1-1	.	TRBV18	.	TGTGCCAGCTCACCGAGGGTATGGGACACTGAAGCTTTCTTT	CASSPRVWDTEAFF
TRBJ2-1	.	TRBV14	.	TGTGCCAGCAGCCTCGGGACTTACTACAATGAGCAGTTCTTC	CASSLGTYYNEQFF
TRBJ2-7	.	TRBV6-4	.	TGTGCCAGCAGGCGGAGGCCCTACGAGCAGTACTTC	CASRRRPYEQYF
TRBJ1-1	.	TRBV5-1	.	TGCGCCAGCAGCCTCCTTTCGGCAGGGGACACTGAAGCTTTCTTT	CASSLLSAGDTEAFF
TRBJ2-3	.	TRBV24-1	.	TGTGCCACCAGTGTCCCCTTAGGGGATACGCAGTATTTT	CATSVPLGDTQYF
TRBJ2-7	.	TRBV19	.	TGTGCCAGTAGTATAGCCACTGGGCCCTACGAGCAGTACTTC	CASSIATGPYEQYF
TRBJ1-6	.	TRBV4-3	.	TGCGCCAGCAGCCAAGGACTGGGTTCACCCCTCCACTTT	CASSQGLGSPLHF
TRBJ1-2	.	TRBV5-6	.	TGTGCCAGCAGCAAGCGACAGGAAAGTCTCTATGGCTACACCTTC	CASSKRQESLYGYTF
TRBJ1-5	.	TRBV28	.	TGTGCCAGCAGTAGAACCCCGGGGTATAGCAATCAGCCCCAGCATTTT	CASSRTPGYSNQPQHF